The source of this TCR beta chain is a study of radiotherapy plus CTLA-4 blockade in lung cancer. Study context: An objective response was seen in roughly a sixth of patients, and disease control in more than 25%.

The CDR3 runs to 11 residues. Looked up from germline, CDR1 is SGHAT and CDR2 is FQNNGV. The V and J ends lost 5 bases and 10 bases, in that order; junction bases with no gene match: 3. Repertoires were generated with immunoSEQ multiplex PCR, while TCRdb's copy carries only in-frame clones and drops some. This table holds approximately 97,000 clones, 80% to 90% found once. Findings and limits, study-wide: The authors reported that early blood T cell clone dynamics, with interferon-beta, best predicted response. Subsequent to radiotherapy plus ipilimumab, tumor-derived TCR clones underwent expansion in blood.

To note about this clone: Its specificity is not known.

Enrolled patients, whose metastatic non-small-cell lung cancer was chemo-refractory, received focal radiation plus CTLA-4 blockade with ipilimumab. This specimen was peripheral blood, taken from a patient treated with radiotherapy plus ipilimumab. The chain is built from TRBV11-2 and TRBJ2-3, with 7 bases fitting TRBD2. The TCR was taken from a human donor with non-small cell lung cancer who had stable disease on radiotherapy plus ipilimumab. In DNA, the CDR3 is TGTGCCAGCAGCCCGGGGGGAGCGCAGTATTTT. It yields the protein CASSPGGAQYF. Combining the CDR3 with reference TRBV11-2 and TRBJ2-3 gives the whole variable domain EAGVAQSPRYKIIEKRQSVAFWCNPISGHATLYWYQQILGQGPKLLIQFQNNGVVDDSQLPKDRFSAERLKGVDSTLKIQPAKLEDSAVYLCASSPGGAQYFGPGTRLTVL.